These 9 T cell receptor beta chains were all obtained from the same sample, sequenced in a study of CD8+CD57+ T cells in acquired aplastic anemia. Genomic DNA acted as the template from which TCR beta VDJ combination and CDR3 sequence profiling were carried out. TCRdb redid the calling of the reads with MiXCR, one entry per CDR3 protein. The sample lists roughly 170,000 distinct CDR3 sequences; about 60% were seen once. Sequencing was performed on sorted CD4+, CD8+, or CD8+CD57+ T cells (not recorded which) from PBMCs. These receptors all stem from a human donor in good health.

This clonotype showed up many times. Germline is not matched at one junction end, which may reflect a read error. This chain joins TRBV7-7 and TRBJ2-1; 9 nucleotides line up with TRBD2. There are 19 residues in the CDR3. CDR1 and CDR2 (germline): SSHAT, FNYEAQ (reference sequence). CDR3 nucleotides: TGTGCTAGCAGCTTAGGGGTCGGCGGGAGGGGTCTGGCCTACAATGAGCAGTTCTTC. It encodes CASSLGVGGRGLAYNEQFF.

In its sample, this clonotype was seen many times. The chain carries TRBV19 and TRBJ2-2; 7 bases agree with TRBD1. Germline values: CDR1 LNHDA, CDR2 SQIVND (reference sequence). The V and J ends lost 5 bases and 3 bases, in that order; junction bases with no gene match: 9. This CDR3 has 16 amino acids. CDR3 residues: CASSPGTETYTGELFF. CDR3 bases: TGTGCCAGTAGTCCCGGGACAGAAACATACACCGGGGAGCTGTTTTTT.

About this clonotype: Lacking the conserved final phenylalanine or tryptophan, this CDR3 likely reflects a read error. The DNA is left out, because the CDR3 cannot be placed on it with certainty; the CDR3 is given as TCRdb lists it. The J gene is TRBJ2-5, the V gene TRBV5-6. Germline V gene sequence: CDR1 SGHDT, CDR2 YYEEEE. The CDR3 totals 10 residues, both ends included. The chain's CDR3 is CASSLDPVSY.

The chain couples TRBV15 to TRBJ1-2, with unresolved D. The CDR3 spans 14 residues. The ends were cut back, 4 bases at V and 4 bases at J, with 13 bases in the middle. CDR1 and CDR2 from the germline V gene are LNHNV and YYDKDF (reference sequence). This CDR3 reads CATSTSPGGYGYTF. In DNA form, the CDR3 reads TGTGCCACCAGCACCTCGCCAGGAGGCTATGGCTACACCTTC.

This clonotype has only one observation. The chain recombines TRBV12-3 or TRBV12-4 with TRBJ1-1; D remains unclear. The CDR3 consists of 13 residues. The V end lost 6 bases, the J end lost 4 bases, and 12 bases lay between the germline ends. The CDR3 sequence is CASSPVQSTEAFF. As DNA, the CDR3 is TGTGCCAGCAGCCCTGTCCAGAGCACTGAAGCTTTCTTT.

The CDR3 spells CASSTQIQYEQYF. Here the CDR3 DNA reads TGTGCCAGCAGTACGCAGATACAATACGAGCAGTACTTC. The V gene is TRBV2, the J gene TRBJ2-7, with D hard to call. Germline V gene data show CDR1 as SNHLY and CDR2 as FYNNEI. Trimming removed 5 bases from V and 4 bases from J, with 12 bases in between. The CDR3 is made up of 13 amino acids.

V and J are TRBV12-3 or TRBV12-4 and TRBJ2-1; D may correspond to TRBD1 or TRBD2 (5 bases each). V lost 4 bases and J lost 5, with 12 bases in between. The CDR3 spans 14 residues. CDR3 region: CASSSSGRHNEQFF. Here the CDR3 DNA reads TGTGCCAGCAGTTCCTCGGGACGACACAATGAGCAGTTCTTC.

The rearrangement joins TRBV12-3 or TRBV12-4 to TRBJ1-6; D not resolved. The CDR3 is made up of 14 amino acids. The V end lost 0 bases, the J end lost 7 bases, and 7 bases lay between the germline ends. The CDR3 protein is CASSLASENSPLHF. The CDR3 DNA sequence: TGTGCCAGCAGTTTAGCGTCGGAGAATTCACCCCTCCACTTT.

This clonotype was seen a single time. The chain is built from TRBV19 and TRBJ2-7; D call uncertain. Germline CDR1 is LNHDA and CDR2 is SQIVND (reference sequence). V gave up 3 bases and J gave up 0 bases, with 9 bases separating them. The CDR3 length is 14 residues. For the CDR3, the DNA is TGTGCCAGTAGTATGGCCAGGAGCTCCTACGAGCAGTACTTC. This translates into CASSMARSSYEQYF. Together with reference TRBV19 and TRBJ2-7, the CDR3 gives the full variable domain: DGGITQSPKYLFRKEGQNVTLSCEQNLNHDAMYWYRQDPGQGLRLIYYSQIVNDFQKGDIAEGYSVSREKKESFPLTVTSAQKNPTAFYLCASSMARSSYEQYFGPGTRLTVT.